These 14 T cell receptor beta chains originate from one sample sequenced in a study of T cell responses to AZD1222 COVID-19 vaccine. The data were produced by immunoSEQ multiplex PCR, yet TCRdb's version contains in-frame clones alone and is incomplete. In the table there are 95,000 to 100,000 clones, roughly nine tenths of which are singletons. The material was peripheral blood, obtained on day 0 of AZD1222 vaccination. These receptors all stem from an adult in good health.

This chain uses TRBV30 with TRBJ2-7; weak D call: TRBD1 (6 bases). In germline, CDR1 is GTSNPN, CDR2 SVGIG (reference sequence). The CDR3 covers 12 residues. V was cut by 5 bases and J by 2 bases, with 10 bases left in between. The CDR3 sequence is CAWEDRTYEQYF. Written as DNA, the CDR3 is TGTGCCTGGGAAGACAGGACCTACGAGCAGTACTTC.

The rearrangement links TRBV28 to TRBJ1-1, with no clear D. Trimming cost V 5 bases and J 2 bases, with 15 bases left between them. The length of the CDR3 is 15 residues. Germline-derived CDR1 and CDR2 are MDHEN and SYDVKM. CDR3 DNA: TGTGCCAGCAGTCCTCACTCGGGCACCAACACTGAAGCTTTCTTT. It yields the protein CASSPHSGTNTEAFF.

The chain recombines TRBV30 with TRBJ2-6, with D unclear. CDR3 size: 15 residues. Trimming stripped 0 bases from V and 0 bases from J, with 6 bases between. Germline values: CDR1 GTSNPN, CDR2 SVGIG (reference sequence). Here the CDR3 reads CAWSVWSSGANVLTF. In DNA form, the CDR3 reads TGTGCCTGGAGTGTATGGTCCTCTGGGGCCAACGTCCTGACTTTC.

V is TRBV19 and J is TRBJ1-3; no clear D gene. V shed 6 bases and J shed 0 bases, with 6 bases lying between them. The CDR3 has 13 residues. CDR1 and CDR2 from the germline V gene are LNHDA and SQIVND (reference sequence). CDR3 nucleotides: TGTGCCAGTAGGCTGGTCTCTGGAAACACCATATATTTT. This translates into CASRLVSGNTIYF.

This clone showed up just once. The chain has TRBV9 and TRBJ1-2; D unclear. CDR1 and CDR2 from the germline V gene are SGDLS and YYNGEE. V was pared by 0 bases and J by 3 bases, with 15 bases between. The CDR3 extends over 16 amino acids. The DNA for the CDR3 is TGTGCCAGCAGCGTAGACCCCGTAGAGGGTGACTATGGCTACACCTTC. Residues: CASSVDPVEGDYGYTF.

The table lists this clone with a count of one. V and J are TRBV11-2 and TRBJ1-2, with TRBD1 identical over 12 bases. This CDR3 is built from 18 residues. J lost 4 bases, V lost 1 base, and 10 bases had no gene match. Germline V lookup: CDR1 SGHAT, CDR2 FQNNGV. As DNA, the CDR3 is TGTGCCAGCAGCTTAGTAATGGGACAGGGGGCCCTTGTCTATGGCTACACCTTC. Translating gives CASSLVMGQGALVYGYTF.

This chain uses TRBV9 with TRBJ2-7; 9 nucleotides agree with TRBD2. The CDR3 is 15 residues long. Germline V CDR1 and CDR2: SGDLS, YYNGEE. V shed 3 bases, J shed 0 bases, and the junction held 4 bases outside the gene matches. The CDR3 DNA reads TGTGCCAGCAGCGGACTAGCGGAGGCCTCCTACGAGCAGTACTTC. Translated: CASSGLAEASYEQYF.

The chain recombines TRBV18 with TRBJ2-5, with D perhaps given as TRBD1 or TRBD2 (5 bases each). The CDR3 contains 15 residues. Trimming cost V 2 bases and J 1 base, with 11 bases left between them. Germline lookup yields CDR1 KGHSH and CDR2 LQKENI. CDR3: CASSPLDGAQETQYF. CDR3 bases: TGTGCCAGCTCACCATTAGACGGGGCCCAAGAGACCCAGTACTTC.

The chain joins TRBV2 to TRBJ1-5, with D perhaps matching TRBD1 (5 bases). CDR1 is SNHLY, CDR2 FYNNEI, per germline. The length of the CDR3 is 17 residues. V shed 6 bases and J shed 0 bases, with 18 bases lying between them. The CDR3 region has the DNA TGTGCCAGCAGGGAAAGCCGGACAAGGCATAGCAATCAGCCCCAGCATTTT. It is translated as CASRESRTRHSNQPQHF.

The V call is TRBV2, the J call TRBJ2-4, with D maybe TRBD2 (6 bases). The CDR3 consists of 14 residues. Deletions cut 4 bases from V and 13 bases from J, with 20 bases between. Germline CDR1 and CDR2: SNHLY and FYNNEI. CDR3 amino acids: CASSVRREPPGQYF. The DNA of the CDR3 is TGTGCCAGCAGTGTAAGGCGGGAACCCCCCGGACAGTACTTC.

There are a few counts of this clone. V and J are TRBV9 and TRBJ2-7; the match to TRBD2 covers 8 bases. The CDR3 has 16 amino acids. The V and J ends lost 4 bases and 2 bases, in that order; junction bases with no gene match: 11. CDR1 and CDR2 from the germline V gene are SGDLS and YYNGEE. Written as DNA, the CDR3 is TGTGCCAGCAGCAGTGTAAGCGGGAGAGGACCCTACGAGCAGTACTTC. This encodes CASSSVSGRGPYEQYF.

The chain has TRBV1 and TRBJ2-7; the table's D call TRBD1 went unverified against the DNA. TRBV1 is recorded as a pseudogene. This CDR3 spans 16 amino acids. This CDR3 reads CTSTYAGQGGVHEQYF. In DNA, the CDR3 is TGCACCAGCACGTATGCGGGCCAGGGGGGAGTTCACGAGCAGTACTTC.

This sequence joins TRBV27 and TRBJ1-5, with D possibly TRBD1 on 5 matching bases. Germline V gene data show CDR1 as MNHEY and CDR2 as SMNVEV (reference sequence). V shed 6 bases and J shed 7 bases, with 16 bases lying between them. This CDR3 has 14 residues. For the CDR3, the DNA is TGTGCCAGCAGGGTGAGAGGGGAAGGGCAGCCCCAGCATTTT. This sequence encodes CASRVRGEGQPQHF.

This rearrangement joins TRBV5-4 to TRBJ2-7; the match to TRBD2 covers 8 bases. The ends lost 0 bases at V and 5 bases at J; junction bases unmatched: 7. This CDR3 has 15 amino acids. Germline values: CDR1 SGHNT, CDR2 YYREEE (reference sequence). The CDR3 nucleotides are TGTGCCAGCAGCTTGGCGGGCAGCGGGAGCGACGAGCAGTACTTC. It translates to CASSLAGSGSDEQYF.